A selection of T cell receptor beta chains follows, all from one sample in a study of molecular identifiers for immune sequencing clone quantification. TCRdb passed the PCR reads through MiXCR, listing each CDR3 protein once. The sample has approximately 550,000 distinct CDR3 sequences, roughly a fifth seen once; the top ten hold 0.65% to 0.95%. Input material: naive CD8+ T cells from blood, with Jurkat cell RNA spiked in. The receptor set was obtained from a human donor in good health. Some libraries in this study had Jurkat cell RNA spiked in. CDR3s include the opening cysteine and the closing phenylalanine or tryptophan. A D gene is named only where the DNA matches it firmly. A row's size may be missing; if present it is once, few, many or a size class.

>TRBD2|TRBV9|many|TRBJ2-7
TGTGCCAGCAGCGAGGGGGGGCTAGCGGGGGACGAGCAGTACTTC
CASSEGGLAGDEQYF
>TRBD1|TRBV6-5|few|TRBJ2-1
TGTGCCAGCAGTATGGGACAGAGCTCCTACAATGAGCAGTTCTTC
CASSMGQSSYNEQFF
>TRBD2|TRBV2|few|TRBJ2-5
TGTGCCAGCAGTGTACTAGCGGGGCTGGGGGAGACCCAGTACTTC
CASSVLAGLGETQYF
>TRBD1|TRBV11-2|NA|TRBJ1-1
TGTGCCAGCAGCTTCCCCGGACAGGGGAAGACTGAAGCTTTCTTT
CASSFPGQGKTEAFF
>NA|TRBV7-9|many|TRBJ2-3
TGTGCCAGCAGCCCGGGGCCCGGGCTTGGAGATACGCAGTATTTT
CASSPGPGLGDTQYF
>NA|TRBV7-9|few|TRBJ2-2
TGTGCCAGCAGCCCTGGGTTGGCCGGGGAGCTGTTTTTT
CASSPGLAGELFF
>NA|TRBV4-1|NA|TRBJ2-1
TGCGCCAGCAGCCAAGGGGCTACAATCGAGCAGTTCTTC
CASSQGATIEQFF
>NA|TRBV5-5|many|TRBJ1-1
TGTGCCAGCAGCGTGGGGGGACCTGAAGCTTTCTTT
CASSVGGPEAFF
>TRBD2|TRBV20-1|few|TRBJ2-7
TGCAGTGCTAGAGTCAGCGGGGGGGGATACTACGAGCAGTACTTC
CSARVSGGGYYEQYF
>TRBD2|TRBV4-3|few|TRBJ2-3
TGCGCCAGCAGCCAAGGTGGGCTGTTAGCGGGGGGGGGAGATACGCAGTATTTT
CASSQGGLLAGGGDTQYF
>TRBD2|TRBV9|few|TRBJ2-7
TGTGCCAGCAGCGGGGGTAGCGGGTACTCCTACGAGCAGTACTTC
CASSGGSGYSYEQYF
>NA|TRBV4-1|many|TRBJ1-5
TGCGCCAGCAGCCAAGAAGGGCAGGGAAGTGGACAGCCCCAGCATTTT
CASSQEGQGSGQPQHF
>TRBD1|TRBV6-5|NA|TRBJ1-6
TGTGCCAGCAGTAACAGCGGGACAGGGACCGGTTCACCCCTCCACTTT
CASSNSGTGTGSPLHF
>TRBD1|TRBV2|NA|TRBJ1-1
TGTGCCAGCAGAATGGGACAGGTGAACACTGAAGCTTTCTTT
CASRMGQVNTEAFF
>NA|TRBV11-2|NA|TRBJ2-5
TGTGCCAGCAGCTTATGGGCAGGCCGAGAGACCCAGTACTTC
CASSLWAGRETQYF
>NA|TRBV19|few|TRBJ2-7
TGTGCCAGTAGTATGGCCCGGAGCTACGAGCAGTACTTC
CASSMARSYEQYF
>NA|TRBV7-7|NA|TRBJ2-5
TGTGCCAGCAGCTCAACGCCGGACGGTCAAGAGACCCAGTACTTC
CASSSTPDGQETQYF
>TRBD1|TRBV4-3|NA|TRBJ1-4
TGCGCCAGCAGCCCATTCGACATTCGACAGGGGAGGGGTGCAACTAATGAAAAACTGTTTTTT
CASSPFDIRQGRGATNEKLFF
>NA|TRBV5-3|few|TRBJ1-2
TGTGCCAGCAGCTTGCCGACCGGAACCCTGGCTGGGGGCTACACCTTC
CASSLPTGTLAGGYTF
>NA|TRBV12-3/TRBV12-4|many|TRBJ1-1
TGTGCCAGCAGTTGGGGGTCCGGGAGATCATACACTGAAGCTTTCTTT
CASSWGSGRSYTEAFF
>TRBD1|TRBV6-1|few|TRBJ1-4
TGTGCCAGCAAGGGGACAGGGGTCGAAAAACTGTTTTTT
CASKGTGVEKLFF
>NA|TRBV5-1|NA|TRBJ2-1
TGCGCCAGCAGCTTCTTAACTGTTCTAAATGAGCAGTTCTTC
CASSFLTVLNEQFF
>NA|TRBV20-1|NA|TRBJ2-7
TGCAGTGCTAGAGATCCTACGGGGGAGGAGCCCTACGAGCAGTACTTC
CSARDPTGEEPYEQYF
>NA|TRBV6-5|many|TRBJ1-5
TGTGCCAGCAGTCCCTCCGGGGGCGGCTATAGCAATCAGCCCCAGCATTTT
CASSPSGGGYSNQPQHF
>NA|TRBV23-1|few|TRBJ2-1
TGCGCCAGCAGTCAATCGCGGGGGCTTGATTCCTACAATGAGCAGTTCTTC
CASSQSRGLDSYNEQFF
>NA|TRBV7-6|many|TRBJ1-5
TGTGCCAGCAGCTCCGAGAGGGCCGGCAATCAGCCCCAGCATTTT
CASSSERAGNQPQHF
>TRBD2|TRBV9|NA|TRBJ2-2
TGTGCCAGCAGCGAGGGGACTAGCGGAAAGAACACCGGGAAGCTGTTTTTT
CASSEGTSGKNTGKLFF